The 16 T cell receptor beta chains presented below share a single source sample, sequenced in a study of blood T cell repertoires in COVID-19. The protocol was immunoSEQ multiplex PCR, while the TCRdb copy is restricted to in-frame clones and leaves out a portion. In the table there are 140,000 to 150,000 clones, roughly 87% of which are singletons. The sample consisted of PBMCs or T cells enriched from blood (not recorded which). The receptors here all came from a woman aged 40 to 55 who had been exposed to COVID-19.

This sequence joins TRBV7-9 and TRBJ1-4; D gene unclear. The germline V gene has CDR1 SEHNR and CDR2 FQNEAQ (reference sequence). This CDR3 has 15 residues. V lost 2 bases, J lost 3 bases, and 10 bases lay in between. The DNA for the CDR3 is TGTGCCAGCAGCTTACCCAATGGCCCTAATGAAAAACTGTTTTTT. Protein: CASSLPNGPNEKLFF.

This rearrangement joins TRBV29-1 to TRBJ1-1; TRBD1 matches at 7 bases. The CDR3 has 13 amino acids. Trimming removed 7 bases from V and 3 bases from J; junction bases left unmatched: 8. CDR1 and CDR2 from the germline V gene are SQVTM and ANQGSEA. DNA of the CDR3: TGCAGCGGGGGAGGGACAGCCGACACTGAAGCTTTCTTT. It codes for CSGGGTADTEAFF.

This chain uses TRBV19 with TRBJ2-2; the D gene is possibly TRBD1 (7 bases). Germline V lookup: CDR1 LNHDA, CDR2 SQIVND (reference sequence). The CDR3 sequence is 17 residues long. V gave up 5 bases and J gave up 5 bases, with 21 bases separating them. In DNA, the CDR3 is TGTGCCAGTAGTCCCAGAGGGCACAGGGGAGGTACCGGGGAGCTGTTTTTT. Translated, it gives CASSPRGHRGGTGELFF.

The V call is TRBV15, the J call TRBJ2-7; TRBD2 might be the D (6 bases). The germline V gene encodes CDR1 LNHNV and CDR2 YYDKDF (reference sequence). The CDR3 is made up of 15 amino acids. V was shortened by 5 bases and J by 0 bases, with 14 bases between the two germline ends. This CDR3 is CATSVSGGSSYEQYF. The CDR3 DNA reads as TGTGCCACCAGCGTCAGCGGAGGGAGCTCCTACGAGCAGTACTTC.

V and J are TRBV28 and TRBJ1-5, with TRBD1 matching 8 bases. The junction had 4 bases not matched to a gene; V was cut back by 7 bases and J by 2 bases. Germline V lookup: CDR1 MDHEN, CDR2 SYDVKM. The CDR3 spans 14 residues. CDR3 amino acids: CASTDRGRNQPQHF. In nucleotides, the CDR3 is TGTGCCAGCACCGACAGGGGCCGCAATCAGCCCCAGCATTTT.

This chain joins TRBV7-3 and TRBJ2-5, with a possible D match to TRBD1 (6 bases). The ends were cut back, 5 bases at V and 5 bases at J, with 15 bases in the middle. The CDR3 has 14 amino acids. The germline gives CDR1 SGHTA, CDR2 FQGTGA. This CDR3 is CASSQQGTGETQYF. The CDR3 DNA sequence: TGTGCCAGCAGCCAACAGGGAACGGGGGAGACCCAGTACTTC. Variable domain in full (rest from reference TRBV7-3 and TRBJ2-5): GAGVSQTPSNKVTEKGKYVELRCDPISGHTALYWYRQSLGQGPEFLIYFQGTGAADDSGLPNDRFFAVRPEGSVSTLKIQRTERGDSAVYLCASSQQGTGETQYFGPGTRLLVL.

V gene TRBV25-1 combines with J gene TRBJ1-5; no clear D. The CDR3 has 13 residues. Germline CDR1 MGHDK, CDR2 SYGVNS. Trimming shortened V by 2 bases and J by 1 base, and 3 bases separated the two germline ends. CDR3 amino acids: CASSEGSNQPQHF. The CDR3 DNA reads as TGTGCCAGCAGTGAAGGCAGCAATCAGCCCCAGCATTTT.

V gene TRBV11-2 combines with J gene TRBJ1-6, with a tentative D call TRBD1 (5 bases). CDR3 length: 16 amino acids. Per the germline V gene, CDR1 is SGHAT and CDR2 is FQNNGV. V lost 5 bases, J lost 6 bases, and 17 bases lay in between. The CDR3 protein is CASSPKPGGGNSPLHF. The CDR3 bases are TGTGCCAGCAGCCCCAAACCCGGGGGGGGTAATTCACCCCTCCACTTT.

The chain combines TRBV19 with TRBJ1-2; 11 nucleotides agree with TRBD1. V was pared by 4 bases and J by 1 base, with 2 bases of the junction left unmatched. Germline lookup yields CDR1 LNHDA and CDR2 SQIVND (reference sequence). This CDR3 has 15 residues. The DNA for the CDR3 is TGTGCCAGTAGTAGAGGGACAGGGGGTAACTATGGCTACACCTTC. It yields the protein CASSRGTGGNYGYTF.

V gene TRBV28 combines with J gene TRBJ2-7; a weak D match, TRBD1 (6 bases). The CDR3 has 13 residues. Germline loops: CDR1 MDHEN, CDR2 SYDVKM. With 5 bases removed from V and 6 bases from J, the gap between germline ends came to 14 bases. This CDR3 reads CASSRRGQTEQYF. CDR3 DNA: TGTGCCAGCAGTCGCAGAGGACAGACCGAGCAGTACTTC.

This chain joins TRBV11-3 and TRBJ2-3; no clear D gene. Trimming stripped 5 bases from V and 1 base from J, with 7 bases between. This CDR3 spans 13 amino acids. Germline V gene lookup returns CDR1 SGHNT and CDR2 YENEEA. The CDR3 DNA reads TGTGCCAGCAGCCCCTACCGCACAGATACGCAGTATTTT. It codes for CASSPYRTDTQYF.

The chain joins TRBV5-5 to TRBJ1-6, with 8 bases lining up with TRBD1. Trimming cost V 4 bases and J 5 bases; bases outside gene matches: 5. The CDR3 is made up of 15 amino acids. CDR1 is SGHKS, CDR2 YYEKEE, per germline (reference sequence). The CDR3 spells CASSDRGHNNSPLHF. The CDR3, as DNA: TGTGCCAGCAGCGACAGGGGCCATAATAATTCACCCCTCCACTTT.

The V and J genes are TRBV7-9 and TRBJ1-5, with D maybe TRBD1 (6 bases). CDR1 and CDR2 (germline): SEHNR, FQNEAQ (reference sequence). The CDR3 is 14 amino acids. Trimming removed 1 base from V and 4 bases from J, with 8 bases in between. This CDR3 is CASSLGQVNQPQHF. The CDR3 DNA is TGTGCCAGCAGCTTAGGACAGGTGAATCAGCCCCAGCATTTT.

The rearrangement uses TRBV18 and TRBJ1-5, with D unclear. The CDR3 contains 17 residues. Deletions cut 1 base from V and 4 bases from J, with 17 bases between. Germline lookup yields CDR1 KGHSH and CDR2 LQKENI. DNA of the CDR3: TGTGCCAGCTCACCACGCTCAGGCGAGGGTGGAAATCAGCCCCAGCATTTT. Protein: CASSPRSGEGGNQPQHF. The complete variable domain, with remaining parts taken from reference TRBV18 and TRBJ1-5, reads NAGVMQNPRHLVRRRGQEARLRCSPMKGHSHVYWYRQLPEEGLKFMVYLQKENIIDESGMPKERFSAEFPKEGPSILRIQQVVRGDSAAYFCASSPRSGEGGNQPQHFGDGTRLSIL.

This chain joins TRBV20-1 and TRBJ1-1; D remains unclear. The CDR3 totals 11 residues. Between the trimmed V and J ends, which lost 3 bases and 3 bases, there was a span of 5 bases. Germline V gives CDR1 DFQATT, CDR2 SNEGSKA (reference sequence). CDR3: CSARRDTEAFF. In DNA form, the CDR3 reads TGCAGTGCTAGGCGGGACACTGAAGCTTTCTTT.

The chain couples TRBV28 to TRBJ1-1; 8 bases line up with TRBD1. The V and J ends lost 3 bases and 10 bases, in that order; junction bases with no gene match: 7. This CDR3 comprises 13 residues. The V gene's germline CDR1 is MDHEN and CDR2 SYDVKM. The CDR3 DNA follows: TGTGCCAGCAGTTTGGCCCGGACAGGGACAGCTTTCTTT. Translation gives CASSLARTGTAFF. The variable domain in full, completed from reference TRBV28 and TRBJ1-1, reads DVKVTQSSRYLVKRTGEKVFLECVQDMDHENMFWYRQDPGLGLRLIYFSYDVKMKEKGDIPEGYSVSREKKERFSLILESASTNQTSMYLCASSLARTGTAFFGQGTRLTVV.